This paragraph reports one T cell receptor beta chain. Antigen specificity is unknown. The junction shows a germline mismatch at one end, possibly a read error. This record comes from a study of cytomegalovirus exposure and HLA in healthy donors. The PCR contained 60 Vbeta and 13 Jbeta primers. Only in-frame clones appear in the TCRdb table, and some are missing; sequencing was by immunoSEQ multiplex PCR. This sample has approximately 55,000 clones, with about four fifths found just once. Nominally healthy donors provided the samples, though records likely missed some immune exposures. Germline-derived CDR1 and CDR2 are SSHAT and FNYEAQ (reference sequence). CDR3 size: 14 residues. The study, taken as a whole, reports: Later, an analysis found that common viral pathogens appeared to be linked with several of the most significant clusters.

Sequencing was performed on PBMCs. This sequence was found in a boy younger than 18 in good health and CMV-seropositive. The chain joins TRBV7-7 to TRBJ2-3; maybe TRBD1 (6 bases). The CDR3 region has the DNA TGTGCTAGCAGCTTCGATCTAGGACAGAGTACGCAGTATTTT. Translating it yields CASSFDLGQSTQYF.